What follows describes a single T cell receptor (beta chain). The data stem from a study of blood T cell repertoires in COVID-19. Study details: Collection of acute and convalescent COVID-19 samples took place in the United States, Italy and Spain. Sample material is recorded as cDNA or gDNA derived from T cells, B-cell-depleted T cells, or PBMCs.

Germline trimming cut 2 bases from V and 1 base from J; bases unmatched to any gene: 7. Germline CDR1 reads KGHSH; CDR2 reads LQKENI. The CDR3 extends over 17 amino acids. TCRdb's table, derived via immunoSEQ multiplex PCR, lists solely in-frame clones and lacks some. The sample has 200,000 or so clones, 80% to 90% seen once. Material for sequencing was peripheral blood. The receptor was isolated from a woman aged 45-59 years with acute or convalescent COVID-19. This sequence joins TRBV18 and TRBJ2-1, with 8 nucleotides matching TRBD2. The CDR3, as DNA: TGTGCCAGCTCACCATTGCTCTTAGCGGGGTCCTACAATGAGCAGTTCTTC. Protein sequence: CASSPLLLAGSYNEQFF.